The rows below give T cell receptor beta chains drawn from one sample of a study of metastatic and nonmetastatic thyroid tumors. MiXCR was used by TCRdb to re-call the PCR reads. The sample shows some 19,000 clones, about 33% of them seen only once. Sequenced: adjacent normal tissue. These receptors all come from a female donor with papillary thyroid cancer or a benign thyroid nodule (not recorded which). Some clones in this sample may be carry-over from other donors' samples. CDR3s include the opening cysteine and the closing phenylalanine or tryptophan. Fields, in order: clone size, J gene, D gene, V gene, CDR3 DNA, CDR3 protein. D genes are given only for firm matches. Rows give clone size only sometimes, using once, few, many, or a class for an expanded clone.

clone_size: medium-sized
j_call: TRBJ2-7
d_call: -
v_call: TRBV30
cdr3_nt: TGTGCCTGGAGTGAATTTGATATCGAGCAGTACTTC
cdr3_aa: CAWSEFDIEQYF

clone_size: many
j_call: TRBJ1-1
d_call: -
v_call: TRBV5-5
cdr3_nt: TGTGCCAGCCGGAAATCGGACGGAACTGAAGCTTTCTTT
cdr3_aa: CASRKSDGTEAFF

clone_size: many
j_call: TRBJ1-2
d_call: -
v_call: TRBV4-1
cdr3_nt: TGCGCCAGCAGCCAAGATATGCGCAGATGGAACTATGGCTACACCTTC
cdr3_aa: CASSQDMRRWNYGYTF

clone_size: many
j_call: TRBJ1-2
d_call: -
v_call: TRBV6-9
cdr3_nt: TGTGCTAACTATGGCTACACCTTC
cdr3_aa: CANYGYTF

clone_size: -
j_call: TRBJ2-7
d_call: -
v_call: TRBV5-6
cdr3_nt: TGTGCCAGCAGCTTGGCCCTCAGGGGTACCTACGAGCAGTACTTC
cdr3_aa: CASSLALRGTYEQYF

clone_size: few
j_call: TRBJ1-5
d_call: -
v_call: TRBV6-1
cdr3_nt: TGTGCCAGCAGTGAAGCAGGGGGATTTAGCAATCAGCCCCAGCATTTT
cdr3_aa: CASSEAGGFSNQPQHF

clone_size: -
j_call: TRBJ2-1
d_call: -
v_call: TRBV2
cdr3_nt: TGTGCCAGCTCGGACAGTTACAATGAGCAGTTCTTC
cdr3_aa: CASSDSYNEQFF

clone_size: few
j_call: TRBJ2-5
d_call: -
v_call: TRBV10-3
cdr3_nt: TGTGCCATCAGTGAGTCGGCACAGGGTTTGGCGACCCAGTACTTC
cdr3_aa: CAISESAQGLATQYF

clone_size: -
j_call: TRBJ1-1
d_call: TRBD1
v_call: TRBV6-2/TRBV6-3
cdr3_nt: TGTGCCAGCAGTTACTATGCTCCAGGACAGGGGGCTAGGGGCACTGAAGCTTTCTTT
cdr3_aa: CASSYYAPGQGARGTEAFF

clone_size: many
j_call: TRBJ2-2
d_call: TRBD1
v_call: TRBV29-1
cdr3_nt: TGCAGCGCCAACAGGGGGCAAAACACCGGGGAGCTGTTTTTT
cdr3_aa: CSANRGQNTGELFF

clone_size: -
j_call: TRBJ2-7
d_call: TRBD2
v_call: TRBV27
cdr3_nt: TGTGCCAGCAGTTTGGTGGCTAGCGGTGACTACGAGCAGTACTTC
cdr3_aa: CASSLVASGDYEQYF

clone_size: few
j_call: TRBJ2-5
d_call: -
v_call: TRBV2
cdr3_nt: TGTGCCAGCATTCTAGCAACCCAAGAGACCCAGTACTTC
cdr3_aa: CASILATQETQYF

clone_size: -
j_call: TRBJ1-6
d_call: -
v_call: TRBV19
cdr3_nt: TGTGCCAGTAGACACCAAGGGGGTGCCTCACCCCTCCACTTT
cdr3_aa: CASRHQGGASPLHF

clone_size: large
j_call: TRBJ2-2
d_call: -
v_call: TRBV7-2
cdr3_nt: TGTGCCAGCAGCTTAAGTCAGACCGGGGAGCTGTTTTTT
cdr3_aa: CASSLSQTGELFF

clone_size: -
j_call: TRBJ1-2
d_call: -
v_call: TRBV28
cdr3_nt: TGTGCCAGCAGTACCCCTACAGGGTTGACCTATGGCTACACCTTC
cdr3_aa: CASSTPTGLTYGYTF

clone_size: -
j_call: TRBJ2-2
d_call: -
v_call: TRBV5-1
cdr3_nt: TGCGCCAGCAGCCCGACTGTGAACACCGGGGAGCTGTTTTTT
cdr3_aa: CASSPTVNTGELFF

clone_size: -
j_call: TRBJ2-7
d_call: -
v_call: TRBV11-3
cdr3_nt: TGTGCCAGCAGCTTAGCTCCAACCTACGAGCAGTACTTC
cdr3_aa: CASSLAPTYEQYF

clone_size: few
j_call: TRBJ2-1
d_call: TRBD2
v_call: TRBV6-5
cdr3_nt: TGTGCCAGCAGTTGGCTAGCGGGAGGTTTTAATGCTGAGCAGTTCTTC
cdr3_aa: CASSWLAGGFNAEQFF

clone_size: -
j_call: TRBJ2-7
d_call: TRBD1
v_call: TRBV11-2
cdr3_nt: TGTGCCAGCAGCCAGGGGGCTCCGACCTACGAGCAGTACTTC
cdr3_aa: CASSQGAPTYEQYF

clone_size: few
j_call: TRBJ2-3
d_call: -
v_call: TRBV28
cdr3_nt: TGTGCCAGCAGTCTCTCGCCGGGCACAGATACGCAGTATTTT
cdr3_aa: CASSLSPGTDTQYF

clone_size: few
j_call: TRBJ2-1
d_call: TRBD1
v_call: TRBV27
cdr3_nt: TGTGCCAGCAGTCGGGACAGGGCTAGGAATGAGCAGTTCTTC
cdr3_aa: CASSRDRARNEQFF

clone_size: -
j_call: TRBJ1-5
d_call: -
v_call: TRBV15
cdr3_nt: TGTGCCACCAGCGGTCGACAGCTCCAGCCCCAGCATTTT
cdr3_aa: CATSGRQLQPQHF

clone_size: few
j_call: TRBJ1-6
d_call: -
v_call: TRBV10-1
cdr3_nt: TGCGCCAGCAGCGAGGACAGATCACCCCTCCACTTT
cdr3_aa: CASSEDRSPLHF

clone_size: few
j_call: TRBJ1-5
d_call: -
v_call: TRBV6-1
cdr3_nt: TGTGCCAGCAGTGACGTGGGACGGAGCAATCAGCCCCAGCATTTT
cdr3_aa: CASSDVGRSNQPQHF

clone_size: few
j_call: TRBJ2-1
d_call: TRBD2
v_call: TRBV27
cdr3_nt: TGTGCCAGCACCCAAAGGGCGGGGGGGGTCGTCTATGAGCAGTTCTTC
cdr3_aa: CASTQRAGGVVYEQFF

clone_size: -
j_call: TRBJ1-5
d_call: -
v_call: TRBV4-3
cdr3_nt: TGCGCCAGCAGCCAAGCATTCTCGGGGGTCGCGAGGCAGCCCCAGCATTTT
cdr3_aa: CASSQAFSGVARQPQHF

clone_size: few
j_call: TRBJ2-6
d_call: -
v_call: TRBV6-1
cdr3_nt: TGTGCCAGCAGTGCGCTACACAGCTCTGGGGCCAACGTCCTGACTTTC
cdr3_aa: CASSALHSSGANVLTF

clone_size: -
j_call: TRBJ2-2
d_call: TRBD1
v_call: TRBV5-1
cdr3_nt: TGCGCCAGCAGCTTAGGGACAGGGGAGACCGGGGAGCTGTTTTTT
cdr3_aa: CASSLGTGETGELFF

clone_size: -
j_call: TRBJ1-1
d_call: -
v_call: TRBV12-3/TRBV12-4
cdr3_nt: TGTGCCAGCACTATAGATTCGAGGTTGTCCACTGAAGCTTTCTTT
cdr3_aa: CASTIDSRLSTEAFF

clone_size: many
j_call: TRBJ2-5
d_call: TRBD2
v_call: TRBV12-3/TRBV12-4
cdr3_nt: TGTGCCAGCAGTTTGGGGGGGGGGGACCAGAGACACCAAGAGACCCAGTACTTC
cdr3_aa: CASSLGGGDQRHQETQYF

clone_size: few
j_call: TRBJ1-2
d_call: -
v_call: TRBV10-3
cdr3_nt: TGTGCCATCAGTGAGTCGATTCAGGGCAGTTCGAACTATGGCTACACCTTC
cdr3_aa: CAISESIQGSSNYGYTF

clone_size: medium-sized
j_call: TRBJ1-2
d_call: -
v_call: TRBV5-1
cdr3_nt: TGCGCCAGCAGCTTGTCTGGTCTAGGGTGGTTAGAGCGTGACTATGGCTACACCTTC
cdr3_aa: CASSLSGLGWLERDYGYTF

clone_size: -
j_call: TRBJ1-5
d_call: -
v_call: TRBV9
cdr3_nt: TGTGCCAGCAGCGTGGTGGGAGGGATAAATCAGCCCCAGCATTTT
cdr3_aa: CASSVVGGINQPQHF

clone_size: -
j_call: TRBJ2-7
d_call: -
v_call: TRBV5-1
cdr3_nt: TGCGCCAGCAGCTTGCCGATCGGACAGTCCTCCTACGAGCAGTACTTC
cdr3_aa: CASSLPIGQSSYEQYF

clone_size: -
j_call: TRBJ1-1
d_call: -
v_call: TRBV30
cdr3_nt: TGTGCCTGGAGCTCCGGGTGGGTCCGTGAAGCTTTCTTT
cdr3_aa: CAWSSGWVREAFF

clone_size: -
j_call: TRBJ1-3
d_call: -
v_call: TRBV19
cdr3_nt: TGTGCCAGTATTTTCACCCCCGGAGTTGGAAACACCATATATTTT
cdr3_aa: CASIFTPGVGNTIYF

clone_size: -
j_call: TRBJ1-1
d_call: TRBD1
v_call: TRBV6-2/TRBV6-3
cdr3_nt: TGTGCCAGCAGTTACGGGACAGGGTGTAGATGGGCAGCGAACACTGAAGCTTTCTTT
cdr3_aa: CASSYGTGCRWAANTEAFF

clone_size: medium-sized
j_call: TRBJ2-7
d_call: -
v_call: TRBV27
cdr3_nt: TGTGCCAGCAGTTTAGTCCTCAGAGGGGAGCAGTACTTC
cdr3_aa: CASSLVLRGEQYF

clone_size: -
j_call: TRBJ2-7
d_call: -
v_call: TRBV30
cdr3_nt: TGTGCCTGGAGTGTAAGGGGGGCGCGCAACGAGCAGTACTTC
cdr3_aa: CAWSVRGARNEQYF

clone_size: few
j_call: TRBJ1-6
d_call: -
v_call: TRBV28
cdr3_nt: TGTGCCAGCAAAGGCTCCTTAAATAATTCACCCCTCCACTTT
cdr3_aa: CASKGSLNNSPLHF

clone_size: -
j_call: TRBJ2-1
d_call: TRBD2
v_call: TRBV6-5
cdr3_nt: TGTGCCAGCAGTTTGGGCCGATGGGGCGGGGGGATCCACAATGAGCAGTTCTTC
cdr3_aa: CASSLGRWGGGIHNEQFF

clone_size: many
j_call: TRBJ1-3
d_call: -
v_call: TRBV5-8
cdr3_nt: TGTGCCAGCAGCGTCCCCTTCTCTGGAAACACCATATATTTT
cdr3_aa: CASSVPFSGNTIYF

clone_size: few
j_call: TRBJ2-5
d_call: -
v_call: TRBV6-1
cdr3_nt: TGTGCCAGCAGTATGGGTGGGGAGACCCAGTACTTC
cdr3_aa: CASSMGGETQYF

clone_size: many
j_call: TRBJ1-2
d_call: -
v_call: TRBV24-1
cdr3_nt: TGTGCCACCAGTGCCTCTATGGGACCGAACTATGGCTACACCTTC
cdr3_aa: CATSASMGPNYGYTF

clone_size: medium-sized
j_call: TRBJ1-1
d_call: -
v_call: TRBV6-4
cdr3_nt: TGTGCCAGCAGTGTGACAGTGAACACTGAAGCTTTCTTT
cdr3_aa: CASSVTVNTEAFF

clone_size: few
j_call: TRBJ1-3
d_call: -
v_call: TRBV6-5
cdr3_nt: TGTGCCAGCAGTTATCCAGGGGCCCGGGCCATATATTTT
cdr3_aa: CASSYPGARAIYF

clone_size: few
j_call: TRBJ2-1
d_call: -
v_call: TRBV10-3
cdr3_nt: TGTGCCATAGGGCCTCGCTGGGAGCAGTTCTTC
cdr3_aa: CAIGPRWEQFF

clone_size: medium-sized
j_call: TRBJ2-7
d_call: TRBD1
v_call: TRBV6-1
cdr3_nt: TGTGCCAGCAGTGAAGCGTCAGGGGGCTTCCACGAGCAGTACTTC
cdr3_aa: CASSEASGGFHEQYF

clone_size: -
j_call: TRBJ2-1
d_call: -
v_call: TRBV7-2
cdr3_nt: TGTGCCAGCAGCTTATCGGAGGGAGCCTACAATGAGCAGTTCTTC
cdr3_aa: CASSLSEGAYNEQFF

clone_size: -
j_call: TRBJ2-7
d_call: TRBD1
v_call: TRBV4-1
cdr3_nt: TGCGCCAGCAGCCGTGACAGGGGGTACGAGCAGTACTTC
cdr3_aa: CASSRDRGYEQYF

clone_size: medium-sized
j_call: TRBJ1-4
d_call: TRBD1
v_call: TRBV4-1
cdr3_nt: TGCGCCAGCAGCCCCGGGACAGGGGGTGAAAAACTGTTTTTT
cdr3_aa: CASSPGTGGEKLFF